This entry concerns a single T cell receptor (beta chain). Its antigen is currently not known. Base qualities are not recorded, but no much larger clone differs from it by a single base. The junction shows trimming of 3 bases on V and 6 bases on J, plus 9 bases between the germline ends. The germline V gene provides CDR1 SGDLS and CDR2 YYNGEE. The CDR3 numbers 12 residues from cysteine through phenylalanine. Just CDR3 DNA is preserved here, 36 bases in frame from base 1. The time point label on this specimen signifies: pre-sensitization, week 0. According to the study, the label for this sample's treatment or condition signals: therapeutic diphenylcyclopropenone sensitization with weekly scalp DPC. At each patch-test visit, blood was drawn before the patch test was applied. Patients were considered eligible if aged 18 to 70, diagnosed with alopecia and deemed suitable for DPC therapy, and patients were excluded if pregnant. Total RNA was extracted from unfractionated whole blood that had been collected in Tempus Blood RNA tubes.

Receptor amplification or capture employed RACE. Sequencing instrument: NextSeq 500. During library preparation, unique molecular identifiers were attached to individual cDNA molecules so that TCRs could be counted quantitatively and reproducibly. Both TCR alpha and TCR beta chains were sequenced from each blood RNA sample. The original methods were these. The median number of TCRs per sample was some 100,000, ranging from about 20,000 to 750,000. V, J and CDR3 annotation of the TCR reads was carried out using the Decombinator software suite. For PS versus PT1 abundance plots, all samples were subsampled to the same number of TCRs (28,000). TCRs were defined as expanded if absent before sensitization and observed at least eight times at the 2-week time point. TCRdb passed the public sequencing reads through fastp at Q25 and MiXCR, retaining productive beta sequences. For every CDR3 protein sequence, its rows merge into one entry that carries the most common genes and DNA. These V and J calls rely on TCRdb rather than the paper's analysis. The sample table records about 120,000 distinct CDR3 sequences; roughly 14% of these occur just once. In total, the top ten clones hold approximately 2.8% of the sample.

This sample was included in a study of human T cells and chemical hapten exposure listed by TCRdb under 2021. In the study overall: For sensitization, 2% DPC in acetone was applied to a 2 cm by 2 cm area of upper inner arm skin. Weekly therapeutic DPC doses were additionally applied to the scalp of patients throughout the approximately 24-week study period. Patch testing on the upper back used Finn chambers containing 0.01% DPC, with scoring done after 6 days according to International Contact Dermatitis Research Group standards. The mostly female patient cohort included alopecia areata with under or over 50% scalp involvement, alopecia totalis and alopecia universalis. Libraries were pooled for sequencing, and variation in per-sample TCR yields was attributed mainly to small differences in library volumes within the pool. Peripheral blood TCR repertoire changes were tracked in vivo in alopecia patients during primary and secondary sensitization to the hapten diphenylcyclopropenone (DPC). Blood samples were taken from patients before sensitization (week 0) and then at 2, 6 and about 24 weeks after DPC sensitization. About 30 alopecia patients provided blood for TCR sequencing at one to four time points (pre-sensitization, 2, 6 and 24 weeks). Study-level results and caveats: All patients had alopecia, a presumed autoimmune disease, so their immune response might differ from that of healthy individuals. Repeated subsampling changed both the strength of the expansion versus patch-test correlation and the threshold at which the correlation became significant. No change with DPC sensitization was found in the number of TCRs above 1 in 1000 frequency, and no evidence of global repertoire structure alterations was found. Compared with pre-sensitization or healthy control sets, expanded TCRs formed significantly more large CDR3 similarity clusters, which is consistent with antigen-driven responses. Patch test score correlated positively with the number of PT1 expanded TCRs, reaching significance at thresholds 8, 16 and 32 but not at 4.

The sample was whole blood, taken in connection with sensitization to the hapten diphenylcyclopropenone (DPC). This chain is built from TRBV9 and TRBJ2-5; the D gene is possibly TRBD2, with 6 bases matching. The receptor's source is a woman between 18 and 30 years old with alopecia areata. Some clones in this sample may be carry-over from other donors' samples. The CDR3 region has the sequence CASSAGGKTQYF. The base sequence is TGTGCCAGCAGCGCCGGAGGGAAGACCCAGTACTTC.